This T cell receptor (beta chain) was obtained from a study of CD8 T cells in Susac syndrome. Study outcomes and limitations: The study recognized that the number of individuals in its TCR sequencing and HLA analysis was relatively small.

Comments on this clonotype: No antigen is known for it.

Each multiple sclerosis control was a treatment-naive patient with relapsing-remitting disease that was either stable or active. TEMRA cells were FACS-enriched, unlike CD8+ and CD4+ T cells, which were negatively isolated. V was clipped by 4 bases and J by 0 bases; unmatched bases: 2. The CDR3 contains 14 residues. Germline V CDR1 and CDR2: MNHEY, SMNVEV (reference sequence). A quantity of about 0.5 to 1 ug RNA underwent reverse transcription using random hexamers. An immunoSEQ multiplex PCR generated amplified TCR beta CDR3 products spanning 54 Vbeta and 13 Jbeta. TCRdb reanalysed the immunoSEQ multiplex PCR reads using MiXCR and keeps one entry per CDR3 protein. The sample lists 69,000 or so distinct CDR3 sequences, approximately 94% occurring once.

Source material: CD8+ T cells from PBMCs. The sequence came from a human donor with multiple sclerosis. The gene calls are TRBV27 and TRBJ1-1; TRBD1 matches at 7 bases. CDR3 sequence (DNA): TGTGCCAGCAGTTCCGGGACAGTGAACACTGAAGCTTTCTTT. Amino acids: CASSSGTVNTEAFF.